This T cell receptor beta chain was profiled in a study of shared clonotypes between healthy human individuals. Overall study results and limits: Represented diversity (both genetic and exposure-history) was limited by the small number of donors.

Genomic DNA from unsorted samples was obtained from 80 million to 100 million PBMCs (per sample). Original handling: With immunoSEQ giving junction-only sequences and no quality scores, filtering differed. Libraries were prepared by immunoSEQ multiplex PCR; TCRdb keeps only in-frame clonotypes and omits some of them. From that table come the V and J calls and clone size; the DNA was used to work out D and trimming. The sample has under 600,000 clones, roughly 72% seen once. Note on this clone: Its antigen remains unidentified.

This CDR3 has 13 amino acids. Between the trimmed V and J ends, which lost 4 bases and 4 bases, there was a span of 13 bases. Germline CDR1 is GTSNPN and CDR2 is SVGIG (reference sequence). Sequenced sample: PBMCs. This receptor was obtained from a woman between 35 and 50 years old in good health. Some clones in this sample may be carry-over from other donors' samples. The V call is TRBV30, the J call TRBJ1-1; unclear D gene. CDR3 in DNA: TGTGCCTGGACGGGCGGGGTCGGCACTGAAGCTTTCTTT. Its translation: CAWTGGVGTEAFF. The full variable domain, with the rest looked up from reference TRBV30 and TRBJ1-1, is SQTIHQWPATLVQPVGSPLSLECTVEGTSNPNLYWYRQAAGRGLQLLFYSVGIGQISSEVPQNLSASRPQDRQFILSSKKLLLSDSGFYLCAWTGGVGTEAFFGQGTRLTVV.